This T cell receptor (beta chain) was identified in a study of blood T cells in healthy people across ages. CDR1 and CDR2 (germline): SGHRS, YFSETQ. The ends were cut back, 1 base at V and 2 bases at J, with 10 bases in the middle. The CDR3 runs to 14 residues. This clonotype has more than one count but fewer than ten. Donors each provided 8 to 10 milliliters of peripheral blood. Samples had at least 6 million PBMCs isolated from them. The authors ran a second PCR of about 7 to 11 cycles using a sample-barcoded 5' primer and a J-beta primer mix. Using its own MiXCR run on the 5' RACE reads, TCRdb lists one record per CDR3 protein. This table has roughly 500,000 distinct CDR3 sequences, approximately 25% appearing once. The same sample was also studied in work on T cells of mothers and their children.

Sequencing used blood. This sequence joins TRBV5-1 and TRBJ2-7; D is possibly TRBD1 (5 bases). This receptor was taken from a boy between 10 and 17 years old in good health. CDR3 loop: CASSLRLGAYEQYF. The CDR3 DNA sequence: TGCGCCAGCAGCTTGAGGTTAGGGGCCTACGAGCAGTACTTC.